What follows are 32 T cell receptor beta chains derived from one specimen sequenced in a study of cytomegalovirus exposure and HLA in healthy donors (dated by TCRdb to 2016 to 2017). The library was produced with the immunoSEQ multiplex PCR assay. For the multiplex PCR, a mixture combining 60 forward primers for TCR Vbeta segments and 13 reverse primers for TCR Jbeta segments was used. In TCRdb, the immuneACCESS table is reduced to in-frame sequences with V and J assigned. These tables do not hold every clone; where another copy was compared, an unresolved V gene accounts for under half, and the others remain unexplained. In all, the sample holds roughly 140,000 clones, and 55% to 80% of those were seen once. 5.5% to 9% of the sample comes from the top ten. Material for sequencing was PBMCs. These receptors all come from a woman in her sixties or seventies in good health and CMV-seropositive.

This clone was recorded once. The rearrangement uses TRBV4-2 and TRBJ2-5; 7 bases are a match to TRBD2. The germline V gene encodes CDR1 LGHNA and CDR2 YNFKEQ. The CDR3 has 16 amino acids. The ends lost 0 bases at V and 5 bases at J; junction bases unmatched: 9. CDR3 residues: CASSQDAGRAWETQYF. The CDR3 DNA reads TGTGCCAGCAGCCAAGACGCGGGGAGGGCGTGGGAGACCCAGTACTTC.

This clone was seen a handful of times. The genes are TRBV7-2 and TRBJ2-1; 10 nucleotides match TRBD2. V lost 7 bases and J lost 9; bases outside the gene matches: 15. The germline V gene encodes CDR1 SGHTA and CDR2 FQGNSA. The CDR3 loop spans 16 amino acids. DNA of the CDR3: TGTGCCAGCACGAAAGGGGCTAGCGGGAGAGTAAGTGAGCAGTTCTTC. As protein: CASTKGASGRVSEQFF. The entire variable domain, with the rest obtained from reference TRBV7-2 and TRBJ2-1, is as follows: GAGVSQSPSNKVTEKGKDVELRCDPISGHTALYWYRQSLGQGLEFLIYFQGNSAPDKSGLPSDRFSAERTGGSVSTLTIQRTQQEDSAVYLCASTKGASGRVSEQFFGPGTRLTVL.

J is TRBJ2-7 and V is TRBV7-2, with 10 nucleotides matching TRBD1. Trimming at V came to 4 bases and at J to 4 bases, leaving 4 bases not matched to a gene. This CDR3 comprises 14 residues. Germline-derived CDR1 and CDR2 are SGHTA and FQGNSA. CDR3 coding DNA: TGTGCCAGCAGCTACTGGACAGGGGGGTACGAGCAGTACTTC. As protein: CASSYWTGGYEQYF.

This clone was seen once. V gene TRBV15 combines with J gene TRBJ2-7; possibly TRBD2 for D (7 bases). Between the trimmed V and J ends, which lost 6 bases and 3 bases, there was a span of 18 bases. This CDR3 is 15 amino acids long. Germline values: CDR1 LNHNV, CDR2 YYDKDF (reference sequence). CDR3 sequence reads: CATRQGSAGFYEQYF. For the CDR3, the DNA is TGTGCCACCAGACAGGGCTCAGCGGGGTTCTACGAGCAGTACTTC.

The chain couples TRBV6-1 to TRBJ1-2; D perhaps matches TRBD1 (6 bases). The CDR3 is 13 amino acids. The germline CDR1 and CDR2 sequences are MNHNS and SASEGT. V lost 5 bases to trimming and J lost 4 bases, with 11 bases between them. The CDR3 nucleotides are TGTGCCAGCAGTCGGGACACCCTCTATGGCTACACCTTC. Its translation: CASSRDTLYGYTF.

The V gene is TRBV4-3, the J gene TRBJ2-7; 14 nucleotides agree with TRBD2. The CDR3 runs to 15 residues. The junction had 2 bases not matched to a gene; V was cut back by 4 bases and J by 3 bases. CDR1 and CDR2 from the germline V gene are LGHNA and YSLEER. The CDR3 sequence: CASSLGTSGSYEQYF. DNA of the CDR3: TGCGCCAGCAGCCTAGGGACTAGCGGGAGCTACGAGCAGTACTTC.

This rearrangement joins TRBV5-1 to TRBJ1-1; D perhaps matches TRBD1 (5 bases). V was trimmed by 0 bases and J by 1 base, leaving 16 bases between them. The CDR3 length is 17 residues. Germline V gives CDR1 SGHRS, CDR2 YFSETQ. The CDR3 DNA sequence: TGCGCCAGCAGCTTGGTTGCAGGGTACCCGCCGAACACTGAAGCTTTCTTT. This gives the protein CASSLVAGYPPNTEAFF.

V gene TRBV4-3 combines with J gene TRBJ2-7, with a weak D call TRBD2 (6 bases). The V end was cut by 3 bases, the J end by 4 bases, with 22 bases between. The V gene's germline CDR1 is LGHNA and CDR2 YSLEER. The CDR3 is 17 residues long. The CDR3, as DNA: TGCGCCAGCAGCCAGGCTACAGGCCCCGGGAGACGGTACGAGCAGTACTTC. It translates to CASSQATGPGRRYEQYF.

The chain joins TRBV29-1 to TRBJ2-7, with 9 bases identical to TRBD1. J lost 5 bases, V lost 3 bases, and 11 bases had no gene match. This CDR3 spans 15 amino acids. Per the germline V gene, CDR1 is SQVTM and CDR2 is ANQGSEA. The CDR3 sequence: CSVDAGQGSPDEQYF. CDR3 nucleotides: TGCAGCGTTGATGCGGGACAGGGAAGTCCTGACGAGCAGTACTTC.

This clone was counted only a few times. The V gene is TRBV4-3, the J gene TRBJ2-2; 8 bases fit TRBD2. There are 16 residues in the CDR3. V trimming: 0 bases; J trimming: 5 bases; junction bases outside the gene matches: 5. The germline gives CDR1 LGHNA, CDR2 YSLEER. The CDR3 nucleotides are TGCGCCAGCAGCCAAGATACAGCGGGAGCTACCGGGGAGCTGTTTTTT. It specifies CASSQDTAGATGELFF.

The rearrangement joins TRBV4-2 to TRBJ2-3; TRBD2 is a possible D gene (6 bases). V was shortened by 1 base and J by 1 base, with 9 bases between the two germline ends. The CDR3 has 15 amino acids. Germline V gene data show CDR1 as LGHNA and CDR2 as YNFKEQ. CDR3: CASSQAASGTDTQYF. The CDR3, as DNA: TGTGCCAGCAGCCAAGCGGCTAGCGGCACAGATACGCAGTATTTT.

The chain has TRBV6-1 and TRBJ2-7; TRBD1 matches 7 bases. In germline, CDR1 is MNHNS, CDR2 SASEGT. V lost 8 bases and J lost 6; bases outside the gene matches: 13. CDR3 length: 14 residues. The CDR3 here is CASDTRGGATEQYF. Here the CDR3 DNA reads TGTGCCAGCGACACCCGAGGGGGCGCGACCGAGCAGTACTTC.

This chain links TRBV9 with TRBJ1-4, with 7 nucleotides matching TRBD1. The CDR3 totals 17 residues. V was clipped by 3 bases and J by 0 bases; unmatched bases: 8. Germline lookup yields CDR1 SGDLS and CDR2 YYNGEE. The CDR3 DNA follows: TGTGCCAGCAGCGGACAGGGTCGAGGAGCAACTAATGAAAAACTGTTTTTT. This translates into CASSGQGRGATNEKLFF.

This rearrangement joins TRBV7-2 to TRBJ2-5, with D possibly TRBD2 on 6 matching bases. Germline values: CDR1 SGHTA, CDR2 FQGNSA. The CDR3 is 17 residues long. Trimming left V 1 base short and J 5 bases short, with 20 bases between. The CDR3 DNA is TGTGCCAGCAGCTTAGAGGCTAGCAGGAGGGCCGGCGAGACCCAGTACTTC. Translating it yields CASSLEASRRAGETQYF.

This clone was recorded a few times. The chain uses TRBV7-3 and TRBJ1-2; D is possibly TRBD1 (6 bases). Per germline, CDR1 SGHTA and CDR2 FQGTGA. The CDR3 length is 13 residues. Trimming shortened V by 2 bases and J by 5 bases, and 9 bases separated the two germline ends. DNA for the CDR3: TGTGCCAGCAGCTTAGACAGGTTTTATGGCTACACCTTC. Its protein product is CASSLDRFYGYTF.

This clone was seen a few times. The chain joins TRBV5-1 to TRBJ2-3; 9 positions match TRBD2. Trimming at V came to 4 bases and at J to 3 bases, leaving 9 bases not matched to a gene. CDR3 length: 16 amino acids. Germline CDR1 reads SGHRS; CDR2 reads YFSETQ. CDR3 bases: TGCGCCAGCAGCGTTGGGATAGCGGGAGTGACAGATACGCAGTATTTT. It specifies CASSVGIAGVTDTQYF.

The chain is built from TRBV6-1 and TRBJ1-3, with TRBD1 matching over 8 bases. J gave up 2 bases and V 3 bases, and 3 bases lay outside the gene matches. Germline CDR1 MNHNS, CDR2 SASEGT. The CDR3 spans 15 residues. The CDR3 loop is CASSDRGQTGNTIYF. CDR3 nucleotides: TGTGCCAGCAGTGACAGGGGGCAGACTGGAAACACCATATATTTT.

CDR3 sequence reads: CASSALPGAEAFF. The CDR3 nucleotides read TGTGCCAGCAGCGCCTTGCCGGGTGCTGAAGCTTTCTTT. The J gene is TRBJ1-1, the V gene TRBV7-6, with unresolved D. Between the trimmed V and J ends, which lost 5 bases and 6 bases, there was a span of 13 bases. CDR1 is SGHVS, CDR2 FNYEAQ, per germline. This CDR3 has 13 residues.

The rearrangement uses TRBV9 and TRBJ2-1, with TRBD1 matching over 8 bases. The V segment lost 4 bases and the J segment 9 bases; nucleotides outside the gene matches: 12. CDR1 is SGDLS, CDR2 YYNGEE, per germline. This CDR3 contains 15 residues. This CDR3 is CASSISGTGFGEQFF. CDR3 DNA: TGTGCCAGCAGCATCTCCGGGACAGGCTTTGGTGAGCAGTTCTTC.

The J gene is TRBJ1-1, the V gene TRBV19; D unresolved. Trimming took off 3 bases at V and 4 bases at J, with 9 bases between the two ends. CDR3 length: 13 residues. The V gene's germline CDR1 is LNHDA and CDR2 SQIVND (reference sequence). CDR3 sequence reads: CASSIQRSTEAFF. CDR3 DNA sequence: TGTGCCAGTAGTATTCAGAGGAGCACTGAAGCTTTCTTT.

The chain has TRBV11-3 and TRBJ2-7; 7 positions agree with TRBD1. V gave up 4 bases and J gave up 7 bases; unmatched junction bases: 4. Germline V gene sequence: CDR1 SGHNT, CDR2 YENEEA. This CDR3 has 12 amino acids. CDR3 residues: CASSSTGIEQYF. CDR3 sequence (DNA): TGTGCCAGCAGCTCGACAGGGATTGAGCAGTACTTC.

The chain combines TRBV4-1 with TRBJ1-2, with 7 bases aligning to TRBD1. CDR3 length: 14 amino acids. Trimming removed 4 bases from V and 5 bases from J; junction bases left unmatched: 7. Looked up from germline, CDR1 is MGHRA and CDR2 is YSYEKL. CDR3 nucleotide sequence: TGCGCCAGCAGCCTGACGCCAGGGGGGTATGGCTACACCTTC. This translates into CASSLTPGGYGYTF.

This rearrangement joins TRBV28 to TRBJ2-5, with 7 nucleotides matching TRBD2. The J segment lost 0 bases and the V segment lost 6 bases, leaving 7 bases of the junction unmatched. Germline assignment: CDR1 MDHEN and CDR2 SYDVKM. The CDR3 has 15 residues. CDR3 protein: CASSATSAYQETQYF. CDR3 coding DNA: TGTGCCAGCAGCGCAACTAGCGCGTACCAAGAGACCCAGTACTTC.

This clone came up a few times. The V call is TRBV29-1, the J call TRBJ1-1; no clear D gene. This CDR3 is 10 amino acids long. Per the germline V gene, CDR1 is SQVTM and CDR2 is ANQGSEA. V was pared by 4 bases and J by 5 bases, with 5 bases between. The CDR3 DNA reads TGCAGCGTTGGTGAGACTGAAGCTTTCTTT. It specifies CSVGETEAFF.

The chain has TRBV6-5 and TRBJ2-7; D remains ambiguous. Trimming cost V 11 bases and J 0 bases, with 11 bases left between them. The CDR3 sequence is 12 residues long. The V gene's germline CDR1 is MNHEY and CDR2 SVGAGI. CDR3 sequence (DNA): TGTGCCTCCGGTGGGCACTCCTACGAGCAGTACTTC. Its protein is CASGGHSYEQYF.

This chain uses TRBV5-6 with TRBJ2-1; the match to TRBD2 covers 9 bases. In germline, CDR1 is SGHDT, CDR2 YYEEEE. V trimming: 4 bases; J trimming: 0 bases; junction bases outside the gene matches: 5. The CDR3 is made up of 16 amino acids. This CDR3 reads CASSMLTSGSYNEQFF. Here the CDR3 DNA reads TGTGCCAGCAGCATGCTGACTAGCGGCTCCTACAATGAGCAGTTCTTC.

The chain links TRBV6-6 to TRBJ1-6; no definite D call. This CDR3 comprises 16 residues. V was shortened by 0 bases and J by 5 bases, with 11 bases between the two germline ends. Germline assignment: CDR1 MNHNY and CDR2 SVGAGI (reference sequence). Here the CDR3 reads CASSYSLRVDNSPLHF. The CDR3 coding sequence is TGTGCCAGCAGTTACTCGTTGCGGGTAGATAATTCACCCCTCCACTTT.

The chain links TRBV28 to TRBJ2-5; tentatively, D is TRBD2 (5 bases). The DNA end lines up better with TRBJ2-7; the J call may be wrong. Per the germline V gene, CDR1 is MDHEN and CDR2 is SYDVKM. The CDR3 runs to 14 residues. Here the CDR3 DNA reads TGTGCCAGCAGTTCGGAAGGACTGTCCTACGAGCAGTACTTC. It encodes CASSSEGLSYEQYF.

The chain is built from TRBV7-9 and TRBJ2-3; tentatively, D is TRBD1 (5 bases). Trimming took off 3 bases at V and 7 bases at J, with 11 bases between the two ends. The V gene's germline CDR1 is SEHNR and CDR2 FQNEAQ (reference sequence). This CDR3 has 13 residues. CDR3 protein: CASSLDTFYTQYF. The CDR3 coding sequence is TGTGCCAGCAGCTTGGACACGTTCTATACGCAGTATTTT. Together with reference TRBV7-9 and TRBJ2-3, the CDR3 gives the full variable domain: DTGVSQNPRHKITKRGQNVTFRCDPISEHNRLYWYRQTLGQGPEFLTYFQNEAQLEKSRLLSDRFSAERPKGSFSTLEIQRTEQGDSAMYLCASSLDTFYTQYFGPGTRLTVL.

This sequence joins TRBV30 and TRBJ1-1; D might be TRBD1 (6 bases). The CDR3 has 13 amino acids. V lost 4 bases to trimming and J lost 4 bases, with 13 bases between them. Germline CDR1 is GTSNPN and CDR2 is SVGIG (reference sequence). The CDR3 region is CAWNRGAATEAFF. CDR3 DNA: TGTGCCTGGAACCGGGGGGCGGCCACTGAAGCTTTCTTT.

The chain couples TRBV5-8 to TRBJ2-5, with 13 bases aligning to TRBD2. The CDR3 is made up of 15 amino acids. Germline V gives CDR1 SGHTS, CDR2 YDEGEE. The V segment lost 0 bases and the J segment 5 bases; nucleotides outside the gene matches: 1. The CDR3 loop reads CASSLAGLAGETQYF. In nucleotides, the CDR3 is TGTGCCAGCAGCTTGGCGGGACTAGCGGGGGAGACCCAGTACTTC.

The chain has TRBV2 and TRBJ2-7; D not resolved. CDR1 SNHLY and CDR2 FYNNEI come from the germline V gene. Trimming stripped 5 bases from V and 6 bases from J, with 14 bases between. This CDR3 region has 13 residues. The CDR3 DNA is TGTGCCAGCAGTCAAAATACTACACCCGAGCAGTACTTC. Its translation: CASSQNTTPEQYF.